This T cell receptor (beta chain) is from a study of blood T cell repertoires in COVID-19. Study context: Researchers got acute and convalescent COVID-19 samples from the United States, Italy and Spain.

Original data processing: By means of reference gene primer amplification, nucleated cell counts were estimated. TCRdb's copy holds only in-frame clones and misses some; the assay was immunoSEQ multiplex PCR. For V, J and clone size, that table is used; D and trimming come from the DNA. Of 470,000 or so clones detected, around 88% appear once; the ten largest clones hold about 4.5%. This receptor was identified in a woman aged 25 to 39 with acute or convalescent COVID-19. The material sequenced was peripheral blood.

CDR3 sequence: CASSLDRVGEQYF. The DNA of the CDR3 is TGTGCCAGCTCACTCGACAGGGTTGGCGAGCAGTACTTC. The chain combines TRBV18 with TRBJ2-7; 7 bases fit TRBD1. The CDR3 has 13 amino acids. Germline CDR1 reads KGHSH; CDR2 reads LQKENI. V was clipped by 4 bases and J by 6 bases; unmatched bases: 6. Full variable domain (remainder filled in from reference TRBV18 and TRBJ2-7): NAGVMQNPRHLVRRRGQEARLRCSPMKGHSHVYWYRQLPEEGLKFMVYLQKENIIDESGMPKERFSAEFPKEGPSILRIQQVVRGDSAAYFCASSLDRVGEQYFGPGTRLTVT.